This TCR beta chain was recovered during a study of blood T cell repertoires in COVID-19. For the study at large: Donors in the United States, Italy and Spain gave samples during acute or convalescent COVID-19. The cDNA or gDNA used as material had been derived from T cells, B-cell-depleted T cells, or PBMCs.

Authors' analysis steps: Estimates of nucleated cell counts were drawn from the amplification of reference gene primers. Profiling relied on immunoSEQ multiplex PCR, and the TCRdb table lists in-frame clones only, not all of them. That table furnishes V, J and clone size, whereas the DNA furnished D and trimming. The sample holds tens of thousands of clones, approximately 84% seen once. V lost 1 base to trimming and J lost 1 base, with 13 bases between them. The CDR3 loop spans 17 amino acids. Looked up from germline, CDR1 is LGHDT and CDR2 is YNNKEL (reference sequence). This clonotype was sampled from a human donor in a cohort sampled during active COVID-19. Sequencing was done on a sample of peripheral blood. The V call is TRBV3-1 (or the pseudogene TRBV3-2), the J call TRBJ2-2, with D tentatively TRBD2 (5 bases). CDR3 in DNA: TGTGCCAGCAGCCAAGTCTGGCTAGCAGGGAACACCGGGGAGCTGTTTTTT. This gives the protein CASSQVWLAGNTGELFF.